This T cell receptor (beta chain) was recovered during a study of T cells after yellow fever vaccination. The study, taken as a whole, reports: Clonotypes appearing in both CD4 and CD8 compartments existed, and their share was small. In post-booster samples, most primary-vaccination clones reappeared (about 95% CD4, 75% to 90% CD8).

Each CDR3 protein is one row after TCRdb ran MiXCR on the 5' RACE reads. This sample has 250,000 to 400,000 distinct CDR3 sequences, with 4.1% found just once. This clonotype was observed at least ten times. Its antigen is as yet unknown. This CDR3 is 16 amino acids long. CDR1 and CDR2 (germline): SQVTM, ANQGSEA. Between the trimmed V and J ends, which lost 3 bases and 4 bases, there was a span of 18 bases. The chain uses TRBV29-1 and TRBJ2-2; D is perhaps TRBD1 (6 bases). Sample: PBMCs, taken 5 days after the yellow fever booster vaccination. This clonotype was obtained from a man between 18 and 29 years old who received the YFV17D yellow fever vaccine. CDR3 in DNA: TGCAGCGTTGAGTCAGGGGATGGTGCGATCACCGGGGAGCTGTTTTTT. Translating gives CSVESGDGAITGELFF.